The clone carrying this TCR beta chain was seen just once. V lost 7 bases and J 2 bases, leaving 16 bases between the germline ends. The germline V gene encodes CDR1 MNHNY and CDR2 SVGAGI (reference sequence). The CDR3 is 15 residues long. The data were obtained in a study of T cells in localized non-small cell lung cancer. Repertoires were generated with immunoSEQ multiplex PCR, while TCRdb's copy carries only in-frame clones and drops some. The repertoire holds tens of thousands of clones, with about 85% as singletons. Material: peripheral blood, obtained before any cancer treatment. This TCR was recovered from a woman aged 18 to 50 with stage III lung adenocarcinoma. The chain couples TRBV6-6 to TRBJ2-3; D possibly uses TRBD1 or TRBD2 (6 bases each). CDR3 DNA sequence: TGTGCCAGCACCCCAAGGGGGGCAATCACAGATACGCAGTATTTT. Translation gives CASTPRGAITDTQYF.